This T cell receptor (beta chain) emerged from a study of vaccination effects on CD4 cells after COVID-19. Study information: Antigen-specific CD4+ T cells were first expanded with viral peptide pools by the ViraFEST assay and only then sequenced.

TCRdb's table, derived via immunoSEQ multiplex PCR, lists solely in-frame clones and lacks some. This table has about 38,000 clones, 82% appearing once. Regarding this clone: Its specificity is unknown.

Upon completion of around ten days in culture, CD4+ T cells were isolated. Vaccine recipients had no previous SARS-CoV-2 infection; their nucleocapsid antibodies were negative. V shed 1 base and J shed 3 bases, with 10 bases lying between them. This CDR3 spans 15 amino acids. The germline gives CDR1 SGHAT, CDR2 FQNNGV. Source: CD4+ T cells from PBMCs cultured without peptide, taken before COVID-19 vaccination. The source is a human donor who received a COVID-19 vaccine. The chain employs TRBV11-2 and TRBJ1-5; unclear D gene. In nucleotides, the CDR3 is TGTGCCAGCAGCTTAGTCCCACTGACCAATCAGCCCCAGCATTTT. This sequence encodes CASSLVPLTNQPQHF. Variable domain in full (rest from reference TRBV11-2 and TRBJ1-5): EAGVAQSPRYKIIEKRQSVAFWCNPISGHATLYWYQQILGQGPKLLIQFQNNGVVDDSQLPKDRFSAERLKGVDSTLKIQPAKLEDSAVYLCASSLVPLTNQPQHFGDGTRLSIL.